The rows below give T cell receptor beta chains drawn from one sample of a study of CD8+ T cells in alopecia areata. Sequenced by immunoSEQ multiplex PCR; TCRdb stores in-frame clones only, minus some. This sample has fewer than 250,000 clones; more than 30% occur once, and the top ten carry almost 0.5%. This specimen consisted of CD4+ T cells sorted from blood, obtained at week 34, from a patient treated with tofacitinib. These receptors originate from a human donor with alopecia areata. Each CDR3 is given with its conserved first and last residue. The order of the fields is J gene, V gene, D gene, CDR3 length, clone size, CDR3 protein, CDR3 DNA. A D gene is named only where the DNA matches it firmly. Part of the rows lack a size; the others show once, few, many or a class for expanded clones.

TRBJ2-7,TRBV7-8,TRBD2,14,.,CASSPGGGSYEQYF,TGTGCCAGCAGCCCCGGGGGGGGTTCCTACGAGCAGTACTTC
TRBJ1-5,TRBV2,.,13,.,CASSVEAYQPQHF,TGTGCCAGCAGTGTGGAGGCTTATCAGCCCCAGCATTTT
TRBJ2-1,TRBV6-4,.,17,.,CASSYSSGEAGRNEQFF,TGTGCCAGCAGTTACTCGTCGGGGGAGGCGGGAAGGAATGAGCAGTTCTTC
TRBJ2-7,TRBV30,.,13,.,CAWSLGQYYEQYF,TGTGCCTGGAGTCTCGGACAGTACTACGAGCAGTACTTC
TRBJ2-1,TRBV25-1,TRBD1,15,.,CASTMTGEAYNEQFF,TGTGCCAGCACCATGACAGGGGAGGCCTACAATGAGCAGTTCTTC
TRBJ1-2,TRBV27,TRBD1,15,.,CASSPWDRTNYGYTF,TGTGCCAGCAGTCCCTGGGACAGAACTAACTATGGCTACACCTTC
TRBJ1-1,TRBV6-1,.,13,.,CASSEGMNTEAFF,TGTGCCAGCAGTGAGGGAATGAACACTGAAGCTTTCTTT
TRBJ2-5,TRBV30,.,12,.,CAWKGVGETQYF,TGTGCCTGGAAGGGTGTCGGAGAGACCCAGTACTTC
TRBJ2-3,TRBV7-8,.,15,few,CASSTARGRTDTQYF,TGTGCCAGCAGCACCGCTCGCGGACGCACAGATACGCAGTATTTT
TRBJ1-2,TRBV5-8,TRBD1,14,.,CASSLGQTGYGYTF,TGTGCCAGCAGCCTGGGACAGACCGGCTATGGCTACACCTTC
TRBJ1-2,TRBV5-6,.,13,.,CASSSTRLYGYTF,TGTGCCAGCAGCTCCACTCGACTCTATGGCTACACCTTC
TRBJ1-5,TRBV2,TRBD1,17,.,CASRPLPHRGAGQPQHF,TGTGCCAGCAGGCCCCTTCCCCACAGGGGCGCGGGTCAGCCCCAGCATTTT
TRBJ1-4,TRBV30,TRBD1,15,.,CAWNGQGAANEKLFF,TGTGCCTGGAACGGACAGGGGGCGGCTAATGAAAAACTGTTTTTT
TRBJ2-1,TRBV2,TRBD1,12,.,CASSLEGASEFF,TGTGCCAGCAGCCTTGAGGGGGCTAGTGAATTCTTC
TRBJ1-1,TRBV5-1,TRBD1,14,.,CASSLSRTGVDAFF,TGCGCCAGCAGCTTGTCAAGGACAGGCGTCGACGCTTTCTTT
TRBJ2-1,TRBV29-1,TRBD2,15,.,CSVGIAGVSYNEQFF,TGCAGCGTTGGTATTGCGGGGGTTTCCTACAATGAGCAGTTCTTC
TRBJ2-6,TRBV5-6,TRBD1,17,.,CASSLVGTASGANVLTF,TGTGCCAGCAGCTTGGTGGGGACAGCCTCTGGGGCCAACGTCCTGACTTTC
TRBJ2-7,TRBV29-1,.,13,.,CSVGGVLTYEQYF,TGCAGCGTGGGGGGAGTCTTAACCTACGAGCAGTACTTC
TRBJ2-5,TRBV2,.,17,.,CASSEAVLAMSKETQYF,TGTGCCAGCAGTGAAGCGGTACTAGCAATGTCGAAGGAGACCCAGTACTTC
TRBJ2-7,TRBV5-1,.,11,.,CASSLGGEQYF,TGCGCCAGCAGCTTAGGGGGCGAGCAGTACTTC
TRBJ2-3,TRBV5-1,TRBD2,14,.,CASSPAGDTDTQYF,TGCGCCAGCAGCCCAGCGGGGGACACAGATACGCAGTATTTT
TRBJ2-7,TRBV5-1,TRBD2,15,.,CASSLVVAGVSEQYF,TGCGCCAGCAGCTTGGTGGTAGCGGGAGTCTCCGAGCAGTACTTC
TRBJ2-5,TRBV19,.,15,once,CASSIVARTEETQYF,TGTGCCAGTAGTATAGTTGCCAGGACCGAAGAGACCCAGTACTTC
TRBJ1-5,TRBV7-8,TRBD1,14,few,CASSQGQGHQPQHF,TGTGCCAGCAGCCAAGGACAGGGGCATCAGCCCCAGCATTTT
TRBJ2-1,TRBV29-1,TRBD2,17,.,CSAQRRGVVPLYNEQFF,TGCAGCGCCCAGCGGCGGGGGGTGGTCCCTCTTTACAATGAGCAGTTCTTC
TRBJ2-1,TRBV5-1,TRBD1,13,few,CASSGTTGTGEFF,TGCGCCAGCAGCGGCACGACTGGGACAGGGGAGTTCTTC
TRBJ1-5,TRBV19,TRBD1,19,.,CASSIGDRGPAGPNQPQHF,TGTGCCAGTAGTATAGGGGACAGGGGACCCGCGGGACCTAATCAGCCCCAGCATTTT
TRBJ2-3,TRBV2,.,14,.,CASRDNLGTDTQYF,TGTGCCAGCAGAGATAACTTAGGGACAGATACGCAGTATTTT
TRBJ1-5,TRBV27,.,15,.,CASSFDSLGNQPQHF,TGTGCCAGCAGTTTTGACAGTTTGGGCAATCAGCCCCAGCATTTT
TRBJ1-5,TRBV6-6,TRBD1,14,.,CASSTRTGDQPQHF,TGTGCCAGCAGTACTCGGACAGGGGACCAGCCCCAGCATTTT
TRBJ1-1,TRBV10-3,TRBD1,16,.,CAIRTGTGGVRTEAFF,TGTGCCATCAGAACGGGGACAGGGGGCGTAAGGACTGAAGCTTTCTTT
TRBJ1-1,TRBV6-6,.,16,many,CASSPSQGRVNTEAFF,TGTGCCAGCAGTCCCTCCCAGGGTAGGGTGAACACTGAAGCTTTCTTT
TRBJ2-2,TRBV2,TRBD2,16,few,CASRPGLAGITGELFF,TGTGCCAGCAGACCCGGACTAGCGGGAATCACCGGGGAGCTGTTTTTT
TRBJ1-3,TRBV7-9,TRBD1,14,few,CASRQGVTGNTIYF,TGTGCCAGCCGGCAGGGGGTGACTGGAAACACCATATATTTT
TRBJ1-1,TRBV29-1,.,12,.,CSVTGSNTEAFF,TGCAGCGTTACAGGGTCGAACACTGAAGCTTTCTTT
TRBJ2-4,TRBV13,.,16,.,CASSSQGLLAKNIQYF,TGTGCCAGCAGCTCCCAGGGGCTCTTAGCCAAAAACATTCAGTACTTC
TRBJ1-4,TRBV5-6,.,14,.,CASSKRDIGEKLFF,TGTGCCAGCAGCAAACGGGACATCGGTGAAAAACTGTTTTTT
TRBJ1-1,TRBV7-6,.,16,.,CASSRITTGRNTEAFF,TGTGCCAGCAGCCGAATCACAACAGGACGGAACACTGAAGCTTTCTTT
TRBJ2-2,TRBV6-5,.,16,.,CASSYSRTSKGGELFF,TGTGCCAGCAGTTACTCGAGAACTAGCAAGGGCGGGGAGCTGTTTTTT
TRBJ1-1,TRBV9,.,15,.,CASSVLSGRDTEAFF,TGTGCCAGCAGCGTTCTTAGTGGCAGGGACACTGAAGCTTTCTTT
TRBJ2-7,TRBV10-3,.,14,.,CAISESGLANEQYF,TGTGCCATCAGTGAGTCGGGGCTAGCTAACGAGCAGTACTTC
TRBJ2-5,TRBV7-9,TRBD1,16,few,CASSLRDRGAGETQYF,TGTGCCAGCAGCCTACGGGACAGGGGTGCAGGGGAGACCCAGTACTTC
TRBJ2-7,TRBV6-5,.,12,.,CASSSTSGEQYF,TGTGCCAGCAGTTCGACTTCAGGGGAGCAGTACTTC
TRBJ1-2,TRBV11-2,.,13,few,CASSLGLNYGYTF,TGTGCCAGCAGCTTAGGACTTAACTATGGCTACACCTTC
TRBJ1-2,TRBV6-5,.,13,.,CASNQRTDYGYTF,TGTGCCAGCAACCAAAGGACGGACTATGGCTACACCTTC